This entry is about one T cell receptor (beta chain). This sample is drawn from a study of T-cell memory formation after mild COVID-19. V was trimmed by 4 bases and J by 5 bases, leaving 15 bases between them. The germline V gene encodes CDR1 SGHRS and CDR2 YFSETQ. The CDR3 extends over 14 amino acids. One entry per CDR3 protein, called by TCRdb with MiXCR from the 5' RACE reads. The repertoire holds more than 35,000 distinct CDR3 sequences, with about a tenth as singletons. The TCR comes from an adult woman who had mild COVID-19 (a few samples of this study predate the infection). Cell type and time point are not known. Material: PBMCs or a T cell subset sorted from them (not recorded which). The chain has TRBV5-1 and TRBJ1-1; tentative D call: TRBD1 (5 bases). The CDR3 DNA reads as TGCGCCAGCAGCGCCGGGGGTGGGGTGACTGAAGCTTTCTTT. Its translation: CASSAGGGVTEAFF.